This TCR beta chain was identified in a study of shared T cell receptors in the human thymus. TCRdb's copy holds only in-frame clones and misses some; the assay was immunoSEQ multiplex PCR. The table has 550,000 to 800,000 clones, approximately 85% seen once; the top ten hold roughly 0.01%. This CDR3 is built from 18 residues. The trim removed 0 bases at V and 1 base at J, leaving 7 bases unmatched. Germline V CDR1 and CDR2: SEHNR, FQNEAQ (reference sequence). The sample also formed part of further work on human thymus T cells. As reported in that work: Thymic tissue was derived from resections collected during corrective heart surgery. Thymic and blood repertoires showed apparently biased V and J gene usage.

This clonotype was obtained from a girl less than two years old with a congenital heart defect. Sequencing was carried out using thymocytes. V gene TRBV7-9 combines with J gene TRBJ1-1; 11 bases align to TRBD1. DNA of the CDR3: TGTGCCAGCAGCTTAGCGTACGGGACAGGGGGGAAGAACACTGAAGCTTTCTTT. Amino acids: CASSLAYGTGGKNTEAFF.